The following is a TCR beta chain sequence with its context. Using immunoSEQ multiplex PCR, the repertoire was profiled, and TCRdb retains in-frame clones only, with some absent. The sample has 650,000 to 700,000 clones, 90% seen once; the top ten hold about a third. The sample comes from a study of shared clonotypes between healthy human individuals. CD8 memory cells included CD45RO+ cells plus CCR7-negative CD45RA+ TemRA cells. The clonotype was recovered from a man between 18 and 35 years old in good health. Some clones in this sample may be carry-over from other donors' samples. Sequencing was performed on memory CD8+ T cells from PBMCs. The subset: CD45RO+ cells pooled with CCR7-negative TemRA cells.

The CDR3 DNA reads TGTGCCAGTAGTATGGGGGAAGCCCTGTTTTTT. As protein: CASSMGEALFF. V and J are TRBV19 and TRBJ2-2; D is tentatively TRBD1 or TRBD2 (5 bases each). This CDR3 has 11 residues. CDR1 and CDR2 (germline): LNHDA, SQIVND (reference sequence). V was clipped by 3 bases and J by 14 bases, with 10 bases between them.